A single sample gave rise to the 11 T cell receptor beta chains below, sequenced in a study of CD8+ T cells in alopecia areata. cDNA reverse transcribed from extracted RNA served as the sequencing template. Libraries were prepared by immunoSEQ multiplex PCR; TCRdb keeps only in-frame clonotypes and omits some of them. Among a few hundred thousand clones listed, under 40% were seen once. Stated treatment: oral pan-JAK inhibitor, 5-10 mg twice daily. Sequenced material: CD4+ T cells sorted from blood, taken between weeks 30 and 35, from a patient treated with tofacitinib. The receptors were sampled from a human donor with alopecia areata.

This chain connects TRBV29-1 to TRBJ1-4; D unresolved. The CDR3 is 11 amino acids. V was cut by 6 bases and J by 8 bases, with 10 bases left in between. Germline loops: CDR1 SQVTM, CDR2 ANQGSEA. CDR3 DNA: TGCAGCGTAGCCACCGGGGAAAAACTGTTTTTT. Residues: CSVATGEKLFF.

This clone appeared a few times. J is TRBJ1-1 and V is TRBV21-1; TRBD1 reflects the table's D call only, with no check against the DNA. TRBV21-1 is a documented pseudogene. The CDR3 consists of 15 residues. DNA for the CDR3: TGTGCCAGCAGTCAAACCCGGGACAGGTACACTGAAGCTTTCTTT. Translation: CASSQTRDRYTEAFF.

The chain couples TRBV18 to TRBJ1-1; perhaps TRBD1 as D (6 bases). The V end lost 5 bases, the J end lost 3 bases, and 10 bases lay between the germline ends. CDR1 KGHSH and CDR2 LQKENI come from the germline V gene. CDR3 length: 13 amino acids. The DNA for the CDR3 is TGTGCCAGCTCATCCGCAGGGGACACTGAAGCTTTCTTT. This encodes CASSSAGDTEAFF. Combining the CDR3 with reference TRBV18 and TRBJ1-1 gives the whole variable domain NAGVMQNPRHLVRRRGQEARLRCSPMKGHSHVYWYRQLPEEGLKFMVYLQKENIIDESGMPKERFSAEFPKEGPSILRIQQVVRGDSAAYFCASSSAGDTEAFFGQGTRLTVV.

The rearrangement links TRBV28 to TRBJ1-1; D not certain. The germline CDR1 and CDR2 sequences are MDHEN and SYDVKM. CDR3 length: 11 residues. V lost 4 bases and J 11 bases, leaving 11 bases between the germline ends. The CDR3 region has the DNA TGTGCCAGCAGTTCGTGGTGGGTTGCTTTCTTT. Its translation is CASSSWWVAFF.

The chain has TRBV9 and TRBJ2-1, with 10 positions matching TRBD1. Germline-derived CDR1 and CDR2 are SGDLS and YYNGEE. The V segment lost 0 bases and the J segment 2 bases; nucleotides outside the gene matches: 2. The CDR3 sequence is 16 residues long. The CDR3 DNA reads TGTGCCAGCAGCGTAGTAGGACAGGGGGCCTACAATGAGCAGTTCTTC. The encoded protein is CASSVVGQGAYNEQFF.

The chain links TRBV6-1 to TRBJ1-6; 7 bases fit TRBD1. CDR1 and CDR2 from the germline V gene are MNHNS and SASEGT. V trimming: 4 bases; J trimming: 12 bases; junction bases outside the gene matches: 6. The CDR3 sequence is 13 residues long. The CDR3 coding sequence is TGTGCCAGCAGTGGACAGGGTTGGAAACCCCTCCACTTT. Amino acid sequence: CASSGQGWKPLHF.

The J gene is TRBJ1-1, the V gene TRBV6-5; tentatively, D is TRBD1 (5 bases). Germline CDR1 is MNHEY and CDR2 is SVGAGI. The CDR3 is 16 residues long. Between the trimmed V and J ends, which lost 4 bases and 2 bases, there was a span of 17 bases. CDR3 residues: CASSSTGSGGNTEAFF. DNA for the CDR3: TGTGCCAGCAGTTCTACTGGGAGTGGGGGAAACACTGAAGCTTTCTTT.

Ten or more counts support this clone. The chain joins TRBV6-6 to TRBJ2-3; TRBD1 is a possible D gene (6 bases). The CDR3 is 15 amino acids. Germline assignment: CDR1 MNHNY and CDR2 SVGAGI (reference sequence). V lost 7 bases and J lost 3, with 17 bases in between. This chain's CDR3 is CASIPQGSGTDTQYF. CDR3 sequence (DNA): TGTGCCAGCATCCCACAGGGAAGTGGGACAGATACGCAGTATTTT.

This clone was seen only a few times. The chain is built from TRBV19 and TRBJ2-4; possibly TRBD1 for D (5 bases). V was shortened by 1 base and J by 4 bases, with 20 bases between the two germline ends. CDR1 is LNHDA and CDR2 is SQIVND in the germline V gene (reference sequence). The CDR3 has 18 residues. In DNA, the CDR3 is TGTGCCAGTAGTATAGTGTTTCAGGGAACGGGTCCAAAAAACATTCAGTACTTC. Protein product: CASSIVFQGTGPKNIQYF.

This clone was picked up a small number of times. The chain carries TRBV14 and TRBJ2-7; 8 bases agree with TRBD1. Germline V lookup: CDR1 SGHDN, CDR2 FVKESK. J was trimmed by 1 base and V by 4 bases; bases with no gene match: 3. The CDR3 runs 14 residues. This chain's CDR3 is CASSRGTGSYEQYF. For the CDR3, the DNA is TGTGCCAGCAGCCGCGGGACAGGTTCCTACGAGCAGTACTTC.

The chain is built from TRBV10-3 and TRBJ1-2, with 7 bases lining up with TRBD1. Losses at the gene ends were 5 bases for V and 8 bases for J; bases not matched to a gene: 5. The germline V gene has CDR1 ENHRY and CDR2 SYGVKD. The CDR3 length is 12 residues. The CDR3 here is CAISNRGDGYTF. The CDR3 nucleotides are TGTGCCATCAGTAACAGGGGAGACGGCTACACCTTC.